The T cell receptor beta chain under discussion was sequenced for a study of blood T cell repertoires in COVID-19. In the study overall: Nucleic acid was either cDNA or gDNA, and it came from T cells, B-cell-depleted T cells, or PBMCs.

Looked up from germline, CDR1 is MNHEY and CDR2 is SVGAGI. The germline V and J ends were trimmed by 6 bases and 9 bases, with 12 bases remaining between them. The CDR3 is 13 amino acids. Profiling relied on immunoSEQ multiplex PCR, and the TCRdb table lists in-frame clones only, not all of them. The sample holds under 350,000 clones, roughly nine tenths seen once. Participants came from about 23 US areas, aged roughly 18 to 89 years. Participant-reported clinical history was the basis for cohort assignment. Cohort 3 donors were reported recovered after two negative PCRs, clearance, or symptom resolution.

The source of this sequence is a woman aged 40 to 55 who had recovered from COVID-19. Input material: PBMCs or T cells enriched from blood (not recorded which). The rearrangement joins TRBV6-5 to TRBJ1-6; D call uncertain. This chain's CDR3 is CASRREPGSPLHF. The CDR3 nucleotides read TGTGCCAGCAGAAGAGAACCTGGTTCACCCCTCCACTTT.